The 13 T cell receptor beta chains below come from one sample, sequenced in a study of T cells expressing NK-cell markers. TCRdb derives one entry per CDR3 protein from the 5' RACE reads, leaving out DNA. The table gives about 450,000 distinct CDR3 sequences; the top ten clones make up 7.3% of it. Source material: blood T cells: a sorted CD56 or NKG2C T cell subset, CD4+ or CD8+ T cells, or bulk PBMC T cells (not recorded which). These receptors were taken from a woman aged 18 to 75 in good health.

V is TRBV5-1 and J is TRBJ2-5; TCRdb indicates TRBD1, and absent DNA this call remains unverified. CDR3 length equals 15 residues. From germline, CDR1 is SGHRS and CDR2 YFSETQ. This chain's CDR3 is CASSLEGTGRETQYF.

The chain recombines TRBV5-1 with TRBJ2-3; TCRdb returns TRBD1, unconfirmable since there is no DNA. This CDR3 contains 13 residues. The germline V gene encodes CDR1 SGHRS and CDR2 YFSETQ. The CDR3 is CASTGGHTDTQYF. The full variable domain, with the rest looked up from reference TRBV5-1 and TRBJ2-3, is KAGVTQTPRYLIKTRGQQVTLSCSPISGHRSVSWYQQTPGQGLQFLFEYFSETQRNKGNFPGRFSGRQFSNSRSEMNVSTLELGDSALYLCASTGGHTDTQYFGPGTRLTVL.

CDR3 sequence: CASSQVGEGRLGDTQYF. This rearrangement joins TRBV4-2 to TRBJ2-3; the TRBD2 assignment by TCRdb is unverifiable without DNA. The CDR3 covers 17 residues. Germline lookup yields CDR1 LGHNA and CDR2 YNFKEQ.

The chain has TRBV7-2 and TRBJ1-2; TCRdb's assignment of TRBD1 cannot be checked, as there is no DNA. The CDR3 spans 15 residues. Germline CDR1 SGHTA, CDR2 FQGNSA. The CDR3 sequence: CASSLGPGDDYGYTF.

The chain links TRBV6-5 to TRBJ2-3. The CDR3 has 16 residues. The V gene's germline CDR1 is MNHEY and CDR2 SVGAGI. The CDR3 loop is CASSYSAFLGTDTQYF.

This chain connects TRBV2 to TRBJ1-1; no DNA is available, so the TRBD1 call from TCRdb remains unchecked. The CDR3 sequence is 14 residues long. Germline assignment: CDR1 SNHLY and CDR2 FYNNEI. The CDR3 sequence: CASGGGPVNTEAFF.

This rearrangement joins TRBV28 to TRBJ1-4. CDR3 length: 15 residues. Germline-derived CDR1 and CDR2 are MDHEN and SYDVKM. The CDR3 region is CASRLGTAEGEKLFF.

The chain links TRBV28 to TRBJ2-7. Germline CDR1 is MDHEN and CDR2 is SYDVKM. This CDR3 is 11 amino acids long. The chain's CDR3 is CASSLRNEQYF.

This chain connects TRBV9 to TRBJ2-1; TCRdb picks TRBD2, but there is no DNA to check that call. The germline CDR1 and CDR2 sequences are SGDLS and YYNGEE. This CDR3 has 16 residues. The CDR3 loop is CASSAEGLAGYNEQFF. Filled out from reference TRBV9 and TRBJ2-1, the complete variable domain reads DSGVTQTPKHLITATGQRVTLRCSPRSGDLSVYWYQQSLDQGLQFLIQYYNGEERAKGNILERFSAQQFPDLHSELNLSSLELGDSALYFCASSAEGLAGYNEQFFGPGTRLTVL.

The rearrangement uses TRBV5-1 and TRBJ2-3; without DNA, the TCRdb call of TRBD2 cannot be checked. This CDR3 has 18 amino acids. CDR1 SGHRS and CDR2 YFSETQ come from the germline V gene. This CDR3 reads CASSSGGLAGSSTDTQYF.

The chain's CDR3 is CASSPGGRGTYEQYF. The rearrangement links TRBV19 to TRBJ2-7; lacking DNA, the TRBD2 call made by TCRdb goes unchecked. The CDR3 covers 15 residues. The V gene's germline CDR1 is LNHDA and CDR2 SQIVND (reference sequence).

This chain links TRBV19 with TRBJ2-1; no DNA is available, so the TRBD1 call from TCRdb remains unchecked. This CDR3 is 16 amino acids long. Germline-derived CDR1 and CDR2 are LNHDA and SQIVND (reference sequence). The CDR3 here is CASSILGGGAYNEQFF.

This sequence joins TRBV10-3 and TRBJ2-3; TCRdb gives TRBD2 as the D gene, but with no DNA this cannot be confirmed. The length of the CDR3 is 16 residues. In germline, CDR1 is ENHRY, CDR2 SYGVKD. CDR3 protein: CAVGRLAMSAGDTQYF.